A selection of T cell receptor beta chains follows, all from one sample in a study of CD8 T cells in ankylosing spondylitis. TCRdb reprocessed the 5' RACE reads with MiXCR, giving one entry per CDR3 protein. The data show 200,000 to 250,000 distinct CDR3 sequences, about 10% seen once. The sequenced sample consisted of blood, either unsorted or a sorted T cell fraction (not recorded which). The source is a male donor with ankylosing spondylitis or in good health (not recorded which). CDR3s include the opening cysteine and the closing phenylalanine or tryptophan. A D gene is named only where the DNA matches it firmly.

>15|TRBJ2-7|TRBV20-1|TRBD2
CSARGYGGGPGEQYF
>13|TRBJ2-7|TRBV25-1|.
CASSELALYEQYF
>13|TRBJ2-2|TRBV28|.
CASRRLNTGELFF
>15|TRBJ1-1|TRBV25-1|.
CASSDSQGVYTEAFF
>15|TRBJ2-1|TRBV9|TRBD2
CASSVGTSGKREQFF
>12|TRBJ2-1|TRBV29-1|TRBD1
CSVDRQGGEQFF
>13|TRBJ2-1|TRBV2|.
CASSLAGSNEQFF
>16|TRBJ2-5|TRBV5-1|TRBD2
CASSWGLAGGPETQYF
>15|TRBJ2-1|TRBV7-2|TRBD2
CASRSAGTTKGEQFF
>14|TRBJ1-5|TRBV27|.
CASSSIYSNQPQHF
>15|TRBJ1-5|TRBV12-3/TRBV12-4|.
CASTATGLSNQPQHF
>14|TRBJ1-2|TRBV5-6|.
CASSSGHSSYGYTF
>15|TRBJ1-3|TRBV10-2|.
CASKVGPLSGNTIYF
>16|TRBJ2-1|TRBV11-2|.
CASSSGSGGRNNEQFF
>16|TRBJ1-5|TRBV4-1|TRBD1
CASSLGTGGRNQPQHF
>14|TRBJ1-1|TRBV5-1|TRBD1
CASQPGAGGTEAFF
>16|TRBJ1-1|TRBV18|TRBD1
CASSPPNPGQRLEAFF
>17|TRBJ2-1|TRBV20-1|TRBD2
CSARGVWAGGPLNEQFF
>14|TRBJ2-5|TRBV29-1|TRBD1
CSAGVQGRWETQYF
>13|TRBJ2-7|TRBV30|.
CAWNPLNAGEQYF
>17|TRBJ1-1|TRBV12-3/TRBV12-4|.
CASSLTPLGSANTEAFF
>15|TRBJ2-7|TRBV21-1|.
CASSINRPGGSEQYF
>13|TRBJ2-7|TRBV3-1|.
CASSQRVTYEQYF
>12|TRBJ2-7|TRBV27|.
CASSGNSFKQYF
>15|TRBJ2-1|TRBV3-1|TRBD2
CASSQDVGRAGEQFF
>13|TRBJ2-7|TRBV27|.
CASSPSGTYEQYF
>12|TRBJ1-1|TRBV7-2|.
CASSLIETEAFF
>16|TRBJ1-1|TRBV25-1|.
CASTSRGTGENTEAFF
>11|TRBJ2-7|TRBV6-1|.
CASSAGNEQYF
>16|TRBJ2-7|TRBV9|TRBD2
CASSYIPTSGVDEQYF
>13|TRBJ2-5|TRBV5-6|.
CASSLFIKETQYF
>11|TRBJ2-1|TRBV18|.
CASSPRVEQFF
>10|TRBJ1-1|TRBV2|.
CASRSQPAFF
>12|TRBJ1-4|TRBV12-3/TRBV12-4|.
CASSLQEGKLFF
>12|TRBJ2-7|TRBV24-1|.
CATSPTGREQYF
>15|TRBJ2-2|TRBV7-2|.
CASSLSGQVTGELFF
>14|TRBJ1-1|TRBV7-9|TRBD1
CASLGQGGNTEAFF
>14|TRBJ2-7|TRBV11-2|.
CASSLDSISYEQYF
>16|TRBJ1-2|TRBV7-9|TRBD1
CASSLAVRTGGHGYTF
>15|TRBJ1-2|TRBV25-1|.
CASSDLTGLGYGYTF
>14|TRBJ2-1|TRBV5-1|.
CASSLGGFYNEQFF
>15|TRBJ2-3|TRBV12-5|TRBD2
CASGSSGGGLDTQYF
>12|TRBJ1-2|TRBV14|.
CASSQDDYGYTF
>12|TRBJ1-1|TRBV30|TRBD1
CAWSRDRGSAFF
>15|TRBJ2-2|TRBV12-3/TRBV12-4|TRBD2
CASRLSGEGAGELFF
>17|TRBJ1-6|TRBV12-3/TRBV12-4|.
CASSLGGGGAIDSPLHF
>10|TRBJ2-1|TRBV20-1|.
CSVGRYEQFF
>15|TRBJ2-7|TRBV5-1|.
CASSQGGGFSYEQYF
>16|TRBJ1-2|TRBV20-1|.
CSAPVGGAGYNYGYTF
>18|TRBJ2-3|TRBV12-3/TRBV12-4|.
CASSTHFGGVALTDTQYF
>14|TRBJ2-2|TRBV29-1|.
CSVEPSPGTGELFF
>13|TRBJ1-1|TRBV2|.
CASNIRMNTEAFF
>13|TRBJ1-4|TRBV20-1|.
CSASGQSSEKLFF